This TCR beta chain was obtained from a study of T-cell reconstitution after alpha-beta-depleted transplantation in children. Study-wide results and limits: T-cell counts and diversity at one year post-transplant came mainly from newly produced T cells. Reportedly, roughly two months post-transplant, alpha-beta T cells arose from several hundred expanded graft clones. Some patients showed high day-60 TCRbeta diversity, which derived from surviving recipient T cells and thymic progenitors.

This clonotype has a count of ten or more. The antigen remains unidentified. The V gene lost 5 bases and the J gene lost 3 bases, with 12 bases spanning the gap. Germline-derived CDR1 and CDR2 are SGHTA and FQGTGA. The CDR3 has 14 residues. Preparation of the TCRbeta library was carried out with unique molecular identifiers. TCRdb itself ran the PCR reads through MiXCR, one entry per CDR3 protein. The sample contains about 300,000 distinct CDR3 sequences, less than 9.5% of which appear only once. The rearrangement joins TRBV7-3 to TRBJ2-3; D might be TRBD1 or TRBD2, each matching 6 bases. The sequencing here drew on peripheral blood, taken 360 days after TCRalphabeta/CD19-depleted stem cell transplant. The sequence was collected from a female patient aged 2-15 years who had a stem cell transplant for Fanconi anemia, so the T cells may come from the graft donor. CDR3 DNA sequence: TGTGCCAGCAGCGCAACAGGGACTACAGATACGCAGTATTTT. Its translation: CASSATGTTDTQYF.